A selection of T cell receptor beta chains follows, all from one sample in a study of CD8 T cells in ankylosing spondylitis. TCRdb re-called the 5' RACE reads with MiXCR, one entry per CDR3 protein. This table holds roughly 440,000 distinct CDR3 sequences, roughly 17% found once. The material sequenced was blood, either unsorted or a sorted T cell fraction (not recorded which). These receptors were obtained from a male donor with ankylosing spondylitis. CDR3s include the opening cysteine and the closing phenylalanine or tryptophan. D genes are given only for firm matches. Clone size is stated in some rows and not others, as once, few, many or a class when expanded.

few,TRBJ1-2,.,TRBV6-1,CASSRGGLDYGYTF,TGTGCCAGCAGTAGAGGGGGATTGGACTATGGCTACACCTTC
few,TRBJ2-6,.,TRBV13,CASSSEGLGANVLTF,TGTGCCAGCAGCTCCGAGGGGCTCGGGGCCAACGTCCTGACTTTC
few,TRBJ2-2,TRBD1,TRBV18,CASSLDRVRTGELFF,TGTGCCAGCTCCCTCGACAGGGTTCGCACCGGGGAGCTGTTTTTT
many,TRBJ2-5,TRBD2,TRBV5-1,CASSSGLAGGETQYF,TGCGCCAGCAGCTCGGGACTAGCGGGAGGAGAGACCCAGTACTTC
few,TRBJ1-1,.,TRBV18,CASSPRALQNTEAFF,TGTGCCAGCTCACCACGGGCACTACAGAACACTGAAGCTTTCTTT
many,TRBJ1-5,.,TRBV7-2,CASSFFDSSNQPQHF,TGTGCCAGCAGCTTTTTCGACAGTAGCAATCAGCCCCAGCATTTT
.,TRBJ2-7,.,TRBV3-1,CASSQGGGDYEQYF,TGTGCCAGCAGCCAAGGAGGGGGGGACTACGAGCAGTACTTC
.,TRBJ2-7,TRBD2,TRBV2,CASRMGGPSGGHF,TGTGCCAGCAGGATGGGAGGACCTAGCGGGGGGCACTTC
.,TRBJ2-7,TRBD2,TRBV28,CASRGGSVINEQYF,TGTGCCAGCAGGGGGGGGTCGGTGATAAACGAGCAGTACTTC
.,TRBJ1-2,.,TRBV6-6,CATRFGRDDGYTF,TGTGCCACCCGTTTCGGCAGGGACGATGGCTACACCTTC
few,TRBJ2-2,TRBD2,TRBV13,CASSFGGRRTGELFF,TGTGCCAGCAGCTTCGGCGGGAGGAGGACCGGGGAGCTGTTTTTT
few,TRBJ1-1,.,TRBV2,CASSEAPTYTEAFF,TGTGCCAGCAGTGAAGCGCCCACTTACACTGAAGCTTTCTTT
.,TRBJ1-4,.,TRBV15,CATSRGGGRIGANEKLFF,TGTGCCACCAGCAGAGGCGGGGGCCGGATAGGTGCTAATGAAAAACTGTTTTTT
.,TRBJ2-5,TRBD1,TRBV5-5,CASRWTGGLRETQYF,TGTGCCAGCAGATGGACAGGGGGCCTTCGGGAGACCCAGTACTTC
few,TRBJ2-1,.,TRBV5-1,CASSLVGDTYNEQFF,TGCGCCAGCAGCTTGGTGGGGGACACCTACAATGAGCAGTTCTTC
few,TRBJ2-3,TRBD1,TRBV5-1,CASSLPGQSTDTQYF,TGCGCCAGCAGCCTACCGGGACAGAGCACAGATACGCAGTATTTT
.,TRBJ2-2,.,TRBV6-2/TRBV6-3,CASSYSYTGRNTGELFF,TGTGCCAGCAGTTACTCTTATACAGGGCGGAACACCGGGGAGCTGTTTTTT
few,TRBJ1-2,.,TRBV7-9,CASSLGIGDLTNYGYTF,TGTGCCAGCAGCTTAGGTATAGGGGACCTAACTAACTATGGCTACACCTTC
.,TRBJ1-1,.,TRBV5-1,CASSSPGDLEAFF,TGCGCCAGCAGCTCGCCGGGAGACTTAGAGGCTTTCTTT
once,TRBJ1-1,TRBD1,TRBV5-5,CASSPSTGLLAFF,TGTGCCAGCAGCCCGTCGACAGGGTTGTTAGCTTTCTTT
.,TRBJ1-4,.,TRBV28,CASNGAGATNEKLFF,TGTGCCAGCAATGGCGCGGGAGCAACTAATGAAAAACTGTTTTTT
.,TRBJ2-2,TRBD1,TRBV7-2,CASSVDRGKTGELFF,TGTGCCAGCAGCGTGGACAGGGGAAAAACCGGGGAGCTGTTTTTT
.,TRBJ2-3,.,TRBV20-1,CSARVPSTDTQYF,TGCAGTGCTAGAGTGCCTAGCACAGATACGCAGTATTTT
.,TRBJ1-5,TRBD1,TRBV5-6,CASSLRATGGNQPQHF,TGTGCCAGCAGCTTGAGGGCGACAGGGGGCAATCAGCCCCAGCATTTT
.,TRBJ2-5,.,TRBV7-2,CASSTRHGETQYF,TGTGCCAGCAGCACCCGACATGGAGAGACCCAGTACTTC
once,TRBJ2-5,.,TRBV7-2,CASSLVTTGEQETQYF,TGTGCCAGCAGCTTAGTCACGACGGGGGAACAAGAGACCCAGTACTTC
.,TRBJ1-4,.,TRBV20-1,CSARDRGGTNEKLFF,TGCAGTGCTAGAGATCGGGGGGGAACTAATGAAAAACTGTTTTTT
few,TRBJ1-4,.,TRBV20-1,CSASSQTNEKLFF,TGCAGTGCTAGCTCCCAGACTAATGAAAAACTGTTTTTT
.,TRBJ1-1,TRBD1,TRBV20-1,CSSGTGNTEAFF,TGCAGTTCCGGGACAGGAAACACTGAAGCTTTCTTT
.,TRBJ2-7,TRBD1,TRBV19,CASSNRGVDEQYF,TGTGCCAGTAGCAACAGGGGTGTGGACGAGCAGTACTTC
few,TRBJ2-4,.,TRBV5-6,CASTRRDIYIQYF,TGTGCCAGCACCCGGAGGGACATTTACATTCAGTACTTC
.,TRBJ2-5,.,TRBV6-5,CASSYGRDNQETQYF,TGTGCCAGCAGTTACGGCCGAGACAATCAAGAGACCCAGTACTTC
.,TRBJ2-5,.,TRBV3-1,CASSQEVKGMETQYF,TGTGCCAGCAGCCAAGAAGTGAAGGGGATGGAGACCCAGTACTTC
.,TRBJ2-7,TRBD2,TRBV28,CASSSLLAGGPPYEQYF,TGTGCCAGCAGTTCCCTCCTAGCGGGAGGGCCTCCGTACGAGCAGTACTTC
.,TRBJ2-2,.,TRBV7-2,CASSAGKVVTGELFF,TGTGCCAGCAGCGCAGGAAAGGTGGTAACCGGGGAGCTGTTTTTT
few,TRBJ2-1,TRBD2,TRBV11-2,CASSGAGGSYNEQFF,TGTGCCAGCAGCGGGGCGGGGGGGTCCTACAATGAGCAGTTCTTC
.,TRBJ2-5,.,TRBV4-3,CASSQERTTMAGVYF,TGCGCCAGCAGCCAAGAAAGGACCACGATGGCAGGAGTGTACTTC
.,TRBJ1-2,.,TRBV5-1,CASNYRPEFYGYTF,TGCGCCAGCAATTACAGGCCGGAGTTCTATGGCTACACCTTC
.,TRBJ1-2,.,TRBV20-1,CSARARGRGFYGYTF,TGCAGTGCTAGAGCCCGGGGCAGGGGCTTTTATGGCTACACCTTC
.,TRBJ1-1,TRBD1,TRBV20-1,CSARETGRLAEAFF,TGCAGTGCTAGAGAGACAGGGCGGCTGGCTGAAGCTTTCTTT
.,TRBJ1-2,.,TRBV29-1,CSVVGQNLISNYGYTF,TGCAGCGTCGTCGGACAGAACTTAATATCTAACTATGGCTACACCTTC